This T cell receptor (beta chain) appears in the sequencing data of a study of T cell repertoires in cytomegalovirus infection. The wider study: Both CMV infection and a matching HLA type were indicated by public TCR beta signatures.

MiXCR, run by TCRdb on the reads, gives a single entry per CDR3 protein. The data contain 290,000 or so distinct CDR3 sequences, 9.6% of them seen just once; the ten biggest clones take up around 2.4%. A note on this clonotype: The antigen is undetermined.

General study findings and limits: People with CMV and the relevant HLA were identified by cumulative public TCR beta family frequency. The ex vivo response showed dominance by HLA-C-restricted CMV-specific TCR beta clonotypes.

The receptor was derived from a human donor in good health (CMV status not recorded). Some clones in this sample may be carry-over from other donors' samples. Input material: PBMCs.

The CDR3 loop is CSVEDFTANTGELFF. CDR3 DNA: TGCAGCGTTGAAGATTTTACAGCGAACACCGGGGAGCTGTTTTTT. The chain has TRBV29-1 and TRBJ2-2; D call uncertain. The CDR3 runs to 15 residues. Trimming removed 0 bases at V and 0 bases at J, with 8 bases between. Germline CDR1 and CDR2: SQVTM and ANQGSEA.